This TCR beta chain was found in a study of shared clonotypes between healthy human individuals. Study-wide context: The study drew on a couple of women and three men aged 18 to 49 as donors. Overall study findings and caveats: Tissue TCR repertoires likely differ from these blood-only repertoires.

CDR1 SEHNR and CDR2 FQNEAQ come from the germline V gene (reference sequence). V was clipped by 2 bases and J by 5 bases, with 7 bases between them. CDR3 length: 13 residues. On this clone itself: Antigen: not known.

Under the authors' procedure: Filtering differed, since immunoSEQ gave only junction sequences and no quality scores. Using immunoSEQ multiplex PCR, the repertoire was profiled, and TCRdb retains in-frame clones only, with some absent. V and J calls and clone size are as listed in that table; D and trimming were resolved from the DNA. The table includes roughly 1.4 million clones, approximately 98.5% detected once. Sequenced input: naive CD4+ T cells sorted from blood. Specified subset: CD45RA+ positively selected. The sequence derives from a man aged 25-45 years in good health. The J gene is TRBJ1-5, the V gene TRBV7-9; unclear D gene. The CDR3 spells CASSLLADQPQHF. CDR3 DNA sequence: TGTGCCAGCAGCTTACTAGCAGATCAGCCCCAGCATTTT.